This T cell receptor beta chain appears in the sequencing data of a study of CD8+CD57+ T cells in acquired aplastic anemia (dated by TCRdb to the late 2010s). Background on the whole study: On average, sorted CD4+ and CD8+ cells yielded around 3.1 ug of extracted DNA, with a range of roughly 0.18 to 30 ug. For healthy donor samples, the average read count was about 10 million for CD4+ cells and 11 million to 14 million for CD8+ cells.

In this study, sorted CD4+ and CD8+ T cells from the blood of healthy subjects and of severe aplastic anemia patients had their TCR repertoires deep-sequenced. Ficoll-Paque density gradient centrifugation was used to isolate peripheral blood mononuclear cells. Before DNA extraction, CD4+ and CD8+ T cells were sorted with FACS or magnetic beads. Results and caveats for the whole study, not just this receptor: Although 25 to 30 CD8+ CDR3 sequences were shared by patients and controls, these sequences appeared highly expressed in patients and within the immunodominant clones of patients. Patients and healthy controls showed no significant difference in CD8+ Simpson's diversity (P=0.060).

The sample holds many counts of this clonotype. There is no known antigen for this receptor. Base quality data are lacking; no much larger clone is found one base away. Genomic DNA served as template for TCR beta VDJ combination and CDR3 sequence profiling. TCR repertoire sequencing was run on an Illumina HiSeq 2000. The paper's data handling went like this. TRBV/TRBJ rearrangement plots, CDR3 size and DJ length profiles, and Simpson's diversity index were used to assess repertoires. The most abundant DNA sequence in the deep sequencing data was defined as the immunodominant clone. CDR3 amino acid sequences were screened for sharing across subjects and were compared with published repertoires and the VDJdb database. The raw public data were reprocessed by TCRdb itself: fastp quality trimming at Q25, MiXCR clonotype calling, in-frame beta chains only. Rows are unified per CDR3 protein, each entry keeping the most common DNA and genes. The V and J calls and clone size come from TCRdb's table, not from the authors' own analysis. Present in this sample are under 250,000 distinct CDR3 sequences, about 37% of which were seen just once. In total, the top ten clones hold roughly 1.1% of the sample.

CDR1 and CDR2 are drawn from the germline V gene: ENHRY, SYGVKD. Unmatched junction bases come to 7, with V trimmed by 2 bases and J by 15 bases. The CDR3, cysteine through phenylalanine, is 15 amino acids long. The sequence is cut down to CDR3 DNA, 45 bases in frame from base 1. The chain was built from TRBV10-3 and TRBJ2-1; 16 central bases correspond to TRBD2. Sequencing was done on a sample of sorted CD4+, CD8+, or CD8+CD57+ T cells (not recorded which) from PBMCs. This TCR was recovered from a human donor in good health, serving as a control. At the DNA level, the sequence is TGTGCCATCAGTGAGGGAGGGACTAGCGGGGGGGCCGCGTTCTTC. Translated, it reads CAISEGGTSGGAAFF.